This paragraph covers one T cell receptor (beta chain) sequence. What it binds is unknown. Sequenced by immunoSEQ multiplex PCR; TCRdb stores in-frame clones only, minus some. In the table there are about 11,000 clones, approximately 91% of which are singletons. The CDR3 runs 16 residues. Trimming removed 2 bases from V and 2 bases from J; junction bases left unmatched: 6. Germline assignment: CDR1 MNHNS and CDR2 SASEGT. The data stem from a study of T cells in localized non-small cell lung cancer. General study findings and limits: Sequencing was limited to one tumor region, leaving the possibility of heterogeneity open.

This chain uses TRBV6-1 with TRBJ2-7; 10 bases align to TRBD2. The source is an older male donor with stage III lung adenocarcinoma. The specimen was peripheral blood, collected before any cancer treatment. CDR3 DNA sequence: TGTGCCAGCAGTGAAAGGCTAGCGGGAGAAACCTACGAGCAGTACTTC. Amino acids: CASSERLAGETYEQYF.